These T cell receptor beta chains were read from a single sample in a study of blood T cell repertoires in COVID-19. Method: immunoSEQ multiplex PCR; TCRdb's copy keeps in-frame clones and lacks some. The sample contains under 300,000 clones, approximately 79% of which appear only once. Source material: peripheral blood. The receptors derive from a woman aged 35 to 49 with active or convalescent COVID-19. CDR3s leave out the opening cysteine and the closing phenylalanine or tryptophan. Fields, in order: clone size, V gene, CDR3 protein. Clone size is given for some rows only: seen once, a few or many times, or a class if the clone is expanded.

NA | TRBV10-1 | ASSDPGTATAGGNTIY
NA | TRBV11-2 | ASSFEGRPEAF
NA | TRBV4-1 | ASSHEPRQGNQPQH
NA | TRBV14 | ASSPFPRSPLH
once | TRBV7-9 | ASSSTGRSPLH
NA | TRBV28 | ASSFPVWQNQPQH
NA | TRBV28 | ASSHLTYTEAF
NA | TRBV7-8 | ASSLPGQHGYT
NA | TRBV5-6 | ASSSDTGSNNSPLH
NA | TRBV5-1 | ASSLNAGVSYGYT
few | TRBV20-1 | SASLSARVNEKLF
NA | TRBV14 | ASSHVTALDGYT
NA | TRBV27 | ASKPSGVYNEQF
NA | TRBV28 | ASLNGTGKPGANVLT
NA | TRBV28 | ASVVGGATSEAF